The 2 T cell receptor beta chains in this list originate from one sample, sequenced in a study of Tregs in tolerant kidney transplant recipients. Sequenced by immunoSEQ multiplex PCR; TCRdb stores in-frame clones only, minus some. The sample features tens of thousands of clones, with 0.83% in its top ten. The input for sequencing was CD4+ T cells from blood, taken before the transplant. Receptors originate from a human donor who received a combined kidney and bone marrow transplant.

To note about this clone: The sequence runs out 3 residues before the end of the CDR3; the remainder is reconstructed from the germline J gene. The gene calls are TRBV7-6 and TRBJ2-2; D might be TRBD1 or TRBD2, each matching 5 bases. The V end lost 1 base, the J end lost 7 bases, and 13 bases lay between the germline ends. Germline V gene lookup returns CDR1 SGHVS and CDR2 FNYEAQ. This CDR3 spans 15 amino acids. The CDR3 here is CASSLVAGSNGELFF. The sequenced part of the CDR3 DNA is TGTGCCAGCAGCTTAGTTGCAGGGAGTAACGGGGAG.

In regard to this clone: The read falls 3 residues short of the CDR3 end, and the missing part is taken from the germline J gene. The gene calls are TRBV2 and TRBJ1-1; D unresolved. V was cut by 2 bases and J by 0 bases, with 13 bases left in between. The CDR3 sequence is 16 residues long. Germline CDR1 reads SNHLY; CDR2 reads FYNNEI. The sequenced CDR3 bases are TGTGCCAGCAGTGAAAGGGTCCTGCACCTGAACACTGAA. The encoded protein is CASSERVLHLNTE. The entire CDR3 reads CASSERVLHLNTEAFF.